This TCR beta chain was recovered during a study of shared clonotypes between healthy human individuals. Study outcomes and limitations: For naive CD4 cells, 5% to 6.5% of clonotypes were shared across a few donors.

About this clone itself: Its antigen remains unknown.

V dropped 0 bases and J dropped 5; count of bases not matched to a gene: 4. There are 15 residues in the CDR3. CDR1 is MNHEY, CDR2 SVGAGI, per germline. The repertoire was sequenced with immunoSEQ multiplex PCR; TCRdb's copy has only in-frame clones and lacks some. The repertoire holds under 1,100,000 clones, more than 65% seen once, with roughly 1.5% in the top ten. Material: memory CD4+ T cells sorted from blood. Subset given: CD45RA-negative fraction. This sequence joins TRBV6-5 and TRBJ1-1, with TRBD1 matching over 9 bases. This TCR came from a man younger than 35 in good health. As DNA, the CDR3 is TGTGCCAGCAGTTACTCTAGGACAGGGGAAACTGAAGCTTTCTTT. Its protein product is CASSYSRTGETEAFF.